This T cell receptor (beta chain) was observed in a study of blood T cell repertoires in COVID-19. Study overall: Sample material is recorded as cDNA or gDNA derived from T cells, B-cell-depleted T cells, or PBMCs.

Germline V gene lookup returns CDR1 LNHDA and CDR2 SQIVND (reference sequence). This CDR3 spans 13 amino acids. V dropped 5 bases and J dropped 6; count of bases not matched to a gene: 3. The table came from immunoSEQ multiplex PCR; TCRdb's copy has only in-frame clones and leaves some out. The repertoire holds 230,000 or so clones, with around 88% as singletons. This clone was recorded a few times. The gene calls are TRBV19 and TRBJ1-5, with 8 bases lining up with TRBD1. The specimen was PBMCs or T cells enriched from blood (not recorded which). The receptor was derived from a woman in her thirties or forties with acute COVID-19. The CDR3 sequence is CASSGTGGQPQHF. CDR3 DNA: TGTGCCAGTAGTGGAACAGGGGGTCAGCCCCAGCATTTT.